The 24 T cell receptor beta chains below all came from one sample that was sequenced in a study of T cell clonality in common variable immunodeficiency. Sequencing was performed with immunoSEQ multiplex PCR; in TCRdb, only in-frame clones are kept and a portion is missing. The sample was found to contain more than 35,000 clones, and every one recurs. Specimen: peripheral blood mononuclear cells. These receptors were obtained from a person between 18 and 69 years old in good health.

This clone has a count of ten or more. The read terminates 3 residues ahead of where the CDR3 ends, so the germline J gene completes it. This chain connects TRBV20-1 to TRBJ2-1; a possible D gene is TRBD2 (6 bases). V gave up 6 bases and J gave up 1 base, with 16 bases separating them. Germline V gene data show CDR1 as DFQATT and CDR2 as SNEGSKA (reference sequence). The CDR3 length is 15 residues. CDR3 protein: CSAGGVAVSYNEQFF. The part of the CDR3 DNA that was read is TGCAGTGCCGGAGGGGTAGCGGTTTCCTACAATGAG.

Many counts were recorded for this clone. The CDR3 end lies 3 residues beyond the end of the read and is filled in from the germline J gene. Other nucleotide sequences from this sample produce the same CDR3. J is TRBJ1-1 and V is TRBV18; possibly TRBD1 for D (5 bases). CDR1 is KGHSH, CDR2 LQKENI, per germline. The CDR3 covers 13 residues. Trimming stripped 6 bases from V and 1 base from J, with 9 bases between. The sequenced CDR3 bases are TGTGCCAGCTCCCAACAGGCGAACACTGAA. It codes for CASSQQANTE. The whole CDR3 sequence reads CASSQQANTEAFF.

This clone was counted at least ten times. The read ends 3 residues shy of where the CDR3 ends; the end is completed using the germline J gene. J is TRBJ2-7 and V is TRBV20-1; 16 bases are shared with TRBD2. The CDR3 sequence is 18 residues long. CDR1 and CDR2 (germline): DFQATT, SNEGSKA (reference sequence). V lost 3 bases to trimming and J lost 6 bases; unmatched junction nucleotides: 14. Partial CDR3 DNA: TGCAGTGCTAGTAACCCCGGGACTAGCGGGGGGGCGATTGGCGAG. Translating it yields CSASNPGTSGGAIGE. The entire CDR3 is CSASNPGTSGGAIGEQYF.

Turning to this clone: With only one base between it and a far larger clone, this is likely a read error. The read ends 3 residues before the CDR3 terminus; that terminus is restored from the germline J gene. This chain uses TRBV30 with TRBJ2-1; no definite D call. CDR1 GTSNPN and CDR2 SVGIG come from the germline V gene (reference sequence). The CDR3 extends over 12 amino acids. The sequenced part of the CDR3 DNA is TGTGCCTGGGGTGTACGTCAGGTTGAG. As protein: CAWGVRQVE. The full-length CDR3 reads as CAWGVRQVEQFF. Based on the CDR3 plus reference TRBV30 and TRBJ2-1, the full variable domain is SQTIHQWPATLVQPVGSPLSLECTVEGTSNPNLYWYRQAAGRGLQLLFYSVGIGQISSEVPQNLSASRPQDRQFILSSKKLLLSDSGFYLCAWGVRQVEQFFGPGTRLTVL.

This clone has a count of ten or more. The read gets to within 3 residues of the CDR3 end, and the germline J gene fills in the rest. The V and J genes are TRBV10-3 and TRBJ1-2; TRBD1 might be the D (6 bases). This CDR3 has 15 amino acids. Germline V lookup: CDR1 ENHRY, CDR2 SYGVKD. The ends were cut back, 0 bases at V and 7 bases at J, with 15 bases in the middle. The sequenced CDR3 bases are TGTGCCATCAGTGAGTCTAGCAGGGGAAAGGGTGGC. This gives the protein CAISESSRGKGG. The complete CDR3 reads CAISESSRGKGGYTF.

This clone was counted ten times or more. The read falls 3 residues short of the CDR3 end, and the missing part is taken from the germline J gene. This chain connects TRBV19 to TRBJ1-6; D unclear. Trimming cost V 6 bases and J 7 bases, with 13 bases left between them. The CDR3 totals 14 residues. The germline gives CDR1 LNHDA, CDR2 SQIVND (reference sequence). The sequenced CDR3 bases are TGTGCCAGTAGGTCCGAAAAGCAAAATTCACCC. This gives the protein CASRSEKQNSP. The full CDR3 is CASRSEKQNSPLHF. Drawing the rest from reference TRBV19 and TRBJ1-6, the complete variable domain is DGGITQSPKYLFRKEGQNVTLSCEQNLNHDAMYWYRQDPGQGLRLIYYSQIVNDFQKGDIAEGYSVSREKKESFPLTVTSAQKNPTAFYLCASRSEKQNSPLHFGNGTRLTVT.

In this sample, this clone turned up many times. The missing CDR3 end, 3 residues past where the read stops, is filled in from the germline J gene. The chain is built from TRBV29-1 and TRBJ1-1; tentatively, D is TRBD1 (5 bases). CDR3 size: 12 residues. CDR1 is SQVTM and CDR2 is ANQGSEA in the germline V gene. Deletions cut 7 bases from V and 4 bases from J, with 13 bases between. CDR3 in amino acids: CSAPSQGTEAFF. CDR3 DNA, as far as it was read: TGCAGCGCTCCCAGTCAGGGCACTGAA.

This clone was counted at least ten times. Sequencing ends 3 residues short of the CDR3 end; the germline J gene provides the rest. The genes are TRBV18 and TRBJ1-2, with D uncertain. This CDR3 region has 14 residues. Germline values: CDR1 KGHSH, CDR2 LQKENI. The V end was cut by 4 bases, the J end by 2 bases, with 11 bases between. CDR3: CASSQKGKNYGYTF. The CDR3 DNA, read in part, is TGTGCCAGCTCACAAAAGGGCAAAAACTATGGC. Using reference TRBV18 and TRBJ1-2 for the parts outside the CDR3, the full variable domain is NAGVMQNPRHLVRRRGQEARLRCSPMKGHSHVYWYRQLPEEGLKFMVYLQKENIIDESGMPKERFSAEFPKEGPSILRIQQVVRGDSAAYFCASSQKGKNYGYTFGSGTRLTVV.

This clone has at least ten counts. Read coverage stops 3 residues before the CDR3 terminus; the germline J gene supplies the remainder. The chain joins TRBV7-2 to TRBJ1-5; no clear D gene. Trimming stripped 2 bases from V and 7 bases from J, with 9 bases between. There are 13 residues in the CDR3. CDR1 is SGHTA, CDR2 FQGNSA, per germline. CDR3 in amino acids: CASSLKGGQPQHF. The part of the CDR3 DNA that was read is TGTGCCAGCAGCTTAAAGGGTGGCCAGCCC.

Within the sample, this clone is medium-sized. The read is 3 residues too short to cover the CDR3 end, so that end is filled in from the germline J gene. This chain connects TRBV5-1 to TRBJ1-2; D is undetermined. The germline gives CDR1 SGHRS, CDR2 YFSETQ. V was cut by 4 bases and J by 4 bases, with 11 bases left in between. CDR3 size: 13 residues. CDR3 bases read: TGCGCCAGCAGCCCCATGTCAGGCTATGGC. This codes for CASSPMSGYG. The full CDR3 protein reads CASSPMSGYGYTF. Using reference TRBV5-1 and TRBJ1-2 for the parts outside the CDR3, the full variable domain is KAGVTQTPRYLIKTRGQQVTLSCSPISGHRSVSWYQQTPGQGLQFLFEYFSETQRNKGNFPGRFSGRQFSNSRSEMNVSTLELGDSALYLCASSPMSGYGYTFGSGTRLTVV.

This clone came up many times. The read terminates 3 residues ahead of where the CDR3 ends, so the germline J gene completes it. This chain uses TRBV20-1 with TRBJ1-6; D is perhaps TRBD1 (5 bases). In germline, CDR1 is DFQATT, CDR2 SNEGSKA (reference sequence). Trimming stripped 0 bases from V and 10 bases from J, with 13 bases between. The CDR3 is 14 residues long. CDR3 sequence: CSARDDQGFSPLHF. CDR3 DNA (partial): TGCAGTGCTAGAGATGATCAGGGCTTCTCACCC.

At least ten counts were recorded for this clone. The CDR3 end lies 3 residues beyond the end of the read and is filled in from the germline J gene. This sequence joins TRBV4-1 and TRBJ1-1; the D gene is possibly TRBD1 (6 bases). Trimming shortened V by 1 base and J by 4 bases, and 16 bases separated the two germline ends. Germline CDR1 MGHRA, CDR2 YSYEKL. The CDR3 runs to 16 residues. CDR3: CASSQVSSGAITEAFF. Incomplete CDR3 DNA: TGCGCCAGCAGCCAAGTTTCTTCAGGGGCCATCACTGAA.

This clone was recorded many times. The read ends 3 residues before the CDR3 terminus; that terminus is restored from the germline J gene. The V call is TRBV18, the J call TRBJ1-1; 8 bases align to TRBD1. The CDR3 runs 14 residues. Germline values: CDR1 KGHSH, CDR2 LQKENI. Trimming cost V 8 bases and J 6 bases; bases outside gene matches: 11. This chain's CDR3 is CASLNQGAVSEAFF. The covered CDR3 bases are TGTGCCAGCCTAAACCAGGGGGCGGTGTCTGAA.

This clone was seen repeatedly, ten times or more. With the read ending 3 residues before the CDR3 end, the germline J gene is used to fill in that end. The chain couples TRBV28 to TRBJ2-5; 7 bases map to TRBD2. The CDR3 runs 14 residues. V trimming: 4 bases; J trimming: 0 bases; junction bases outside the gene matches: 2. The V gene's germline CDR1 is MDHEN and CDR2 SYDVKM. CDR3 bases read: TGTGCCAGCAGTTGGACTAGGTACCAAGAGACC. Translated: CASSWTRYQET. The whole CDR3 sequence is CASSWTRYQETQYF.

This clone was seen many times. CDR3 sequence reads: CASSLDRSSYEQYF. The CDR3 DNA, read in part, is TGCGCCAGCAGCTTAGACAGGAGCTCCTACGAG. V is TRBV5-1 and J is TRBJ2-7, with D possibly TRBD1 on 6 matching bases. The CDR3 end falls 3 residues outside the read, so it is completed with the germline J gene. Trimming took off 2 bases at V and 0 bases at J, with 9 bases between the two ends. CDR3 length equals 14 residues. Germline V gene lookup returns CDR1 SGHRS and CDR2 YFSETQ.

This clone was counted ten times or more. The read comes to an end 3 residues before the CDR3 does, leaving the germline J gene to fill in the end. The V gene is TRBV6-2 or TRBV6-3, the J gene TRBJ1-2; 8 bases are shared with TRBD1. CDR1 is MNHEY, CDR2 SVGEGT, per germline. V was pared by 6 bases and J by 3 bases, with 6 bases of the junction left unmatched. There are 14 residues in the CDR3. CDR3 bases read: TGTGCCAGCAGACGACCGGGACAGGACTATGGC. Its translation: CASRRPGQDYG. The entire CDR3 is CASRRPGQDYGYTF.

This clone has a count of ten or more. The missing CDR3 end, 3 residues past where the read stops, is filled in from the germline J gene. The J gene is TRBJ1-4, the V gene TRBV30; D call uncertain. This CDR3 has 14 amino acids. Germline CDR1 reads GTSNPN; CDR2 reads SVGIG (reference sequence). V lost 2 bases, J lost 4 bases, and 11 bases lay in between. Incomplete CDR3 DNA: TGTGCCTGGAGTTTTGGCGGCCTTAATGAAAAA. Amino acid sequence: CAWSFGGLNEK. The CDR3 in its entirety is CAWSFGGLNEKLFF.

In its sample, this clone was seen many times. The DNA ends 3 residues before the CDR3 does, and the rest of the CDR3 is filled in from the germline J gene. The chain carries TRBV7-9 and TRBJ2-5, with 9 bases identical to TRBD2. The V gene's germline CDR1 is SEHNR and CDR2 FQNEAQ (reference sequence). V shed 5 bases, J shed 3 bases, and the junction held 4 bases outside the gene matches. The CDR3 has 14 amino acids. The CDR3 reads CASSELAGEETQYF. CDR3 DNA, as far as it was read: TGTGCCAGCAGCGAATTAGCGGGAGAAGAGACC.

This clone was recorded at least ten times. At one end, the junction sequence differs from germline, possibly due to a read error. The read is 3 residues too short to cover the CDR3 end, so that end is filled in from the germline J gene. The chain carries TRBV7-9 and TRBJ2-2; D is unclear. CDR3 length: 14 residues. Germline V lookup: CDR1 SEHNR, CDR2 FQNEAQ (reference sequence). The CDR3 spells CASSLVVDTGELFF. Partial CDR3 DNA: TGTGCCAGCAGTTTAGTAGTAGACACCGGGGAG. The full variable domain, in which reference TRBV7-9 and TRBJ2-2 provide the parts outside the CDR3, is DTGVSQNPRHKITKRGQNVTFRCDPISEHNRLYWYRQTLGQGPEFLTYFQNEAQLEKSRLLSDRFSAERPKGSFSTLEIQRTEQGDSAMYLCASSLVVDTGELFFGEGSRLTVL.

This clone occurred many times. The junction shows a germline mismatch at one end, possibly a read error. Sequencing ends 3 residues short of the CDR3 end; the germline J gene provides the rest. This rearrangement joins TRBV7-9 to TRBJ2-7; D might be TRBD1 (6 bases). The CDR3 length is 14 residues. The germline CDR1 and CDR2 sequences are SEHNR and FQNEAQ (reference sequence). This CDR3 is CASGFPTGNDEQYF. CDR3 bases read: TGTGCCAGCGGCTTTCCAACAGGGAACGACGAG.

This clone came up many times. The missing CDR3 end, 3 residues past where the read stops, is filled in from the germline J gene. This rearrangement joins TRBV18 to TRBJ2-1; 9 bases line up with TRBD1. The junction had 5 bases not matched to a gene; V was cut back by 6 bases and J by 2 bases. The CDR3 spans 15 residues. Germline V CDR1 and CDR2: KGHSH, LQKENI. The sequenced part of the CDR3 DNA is TGTGCCAGCTCCCGCCGGGACAGGGCCTACAATGAG. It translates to CASSRRDRAYNE. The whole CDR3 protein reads CASSRRDRAYNEQFF.

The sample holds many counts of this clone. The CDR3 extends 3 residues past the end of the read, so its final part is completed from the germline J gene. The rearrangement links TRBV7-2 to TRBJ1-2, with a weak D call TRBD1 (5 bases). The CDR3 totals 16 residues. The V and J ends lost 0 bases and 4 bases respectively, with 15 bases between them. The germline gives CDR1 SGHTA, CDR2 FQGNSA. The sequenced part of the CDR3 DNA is TGTGCCAGCAGCTTAGCTCGGGGGGACCCCCCCTATGGC. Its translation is CASSLARGDPPYG. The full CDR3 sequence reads CASSLARGDPPYGYTF.

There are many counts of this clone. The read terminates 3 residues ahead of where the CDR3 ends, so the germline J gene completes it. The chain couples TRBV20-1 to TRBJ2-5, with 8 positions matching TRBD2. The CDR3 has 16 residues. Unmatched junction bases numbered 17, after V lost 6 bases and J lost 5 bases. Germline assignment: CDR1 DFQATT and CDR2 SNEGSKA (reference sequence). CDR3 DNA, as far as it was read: TGCAGTGCCCTGAGGGCGGGGGGACCCCCCAGGGAGACC. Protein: CSALRAGGPPRET. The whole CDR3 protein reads CSALRAGGPPRETQYF.

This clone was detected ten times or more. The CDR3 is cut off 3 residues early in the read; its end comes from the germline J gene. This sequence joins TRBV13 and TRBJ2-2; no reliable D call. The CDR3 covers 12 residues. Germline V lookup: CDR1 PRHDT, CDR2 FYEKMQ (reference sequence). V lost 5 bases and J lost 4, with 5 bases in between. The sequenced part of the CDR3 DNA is TGTGCCAGCAGCACTCGCACCGGGGAG. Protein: CASSTRTGE. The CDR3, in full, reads CASSTRTGELFF.